Each of the 23 T cell receptor beta chains below was sequenced from the same sample in a study of T-cell memory formation after mild COVID-19. In TCRdb, the 5' RACE reads were re-called with MiXCR into one record per CDR3 protein. The sample gives 250,000 to 350,000 distinct CDR3 sequences, roughly 16% of which show up once; approximately 23% is in the top ten. The sample taken for sequencing was PBMCs or a T cell subset sorted from them (not recorded which). Receptor source: a man aged 18 to 30 who had mild COVID-19 (a few samples of this study predate the infection). Cell type and time point are not known.

The gene calls are TRBV29-1 and TRBJ2-1; 8 nucleotides agree with TRBD1. This CDR3 has 13 amino acids. CDR1 and CDR2 (germline): SQVTM, ANQGSEA. V trimming: 4 bases; J trimming: 2 bases; junction bases outside the gene matches: 1. DNA of the CDR3: TGCAGCGTTGCAGGGGGCGCCTACAATGAGCAGTTCTTC. This sequence encodes CSVAGGAYNEQFF.

This clonotype occurred a few times. V usage is TRBV6-5 and J usage is TRBJ1-5, with 10 nucleotides matching TRBD1. The germline gives CDR1 MNHEY, CDR2 SVGAGI. V trimming: 5 bases; J trimming: 7 bases; junction bases outside the gene matches: 8. The CDR3 totals 15 residues. The CDR3 is CASSVTGTGDQPQHF. CDR3 nucleotide sequence: TGTGCCAGCAGTGTGACCGGGACAGGGGACCAGCCCCAGCATTTT.

The rearrangement links TRBV6-5 to TRBJ1-4, with TRBD1 matching over 8 bases. Germline assignment: CDR1 MNHEY and CDR2 SVGAGI. V lost 6 bases and J lost 8; bases outside the gene matches: 8. The CDR3 is 14 amino acids. In DNA, the CDR3 is TGTGCCAGCAGGGACAGGGACCTGGGCGAAAAACTGTTTTTT. Its translation is CASRDRDLGEKLFF.

This clonotype was observed many times. This sequence joins TRBV5-1 and TRBJ2-7, with TRBD2 matching 11 bases. The CDR3 runs to 14 residues. CDR1 and CDR2 (germline): SGHRS, YFSETQ. V shed 3 bases, J shed 9 bases, and the junction held 8 bases outside the gene matches. The CDR3 nucleotides are TGCGCCAGCAGCTCTAGCGGGGGGCTTTCCGTGCAGTACTTC. Translated: CASSSSGGLSVQYF.

This clonotype was found a few times. V and J are TRBV6-5 and TRBJ1-1; 8 bases agree with TRBD1. The ends lost 6 bases at V and 5 bases at J; junction bases unmatched: 17. This CDR3 comprises 17 residues. CDR1 is MNHEY and CDR2 is SVGAGI in the germline V gene. The CDR3 coding sequence is TGTGCCAGCAGAAGAGGGCCGGGACAGGTGATGTTGACTGAAGCTTTCTTT. Its translation: CASRRGPGQVMLTEAFF.

This clonotype has just a few counts. The chain uses TRBV4-1 and TRBJ1-2; D is undetermined. The germline V gene encodes CDR1 MGHRA and CDR2 YSYEKL. Trimming shortened V by 2 bases and J by 5 bases, and 12 bases separated the two germline ends. The CDR3 has 14 residues. The CDR3 DNA follows: TGCGCCAGCAGCCAACCCAACTTCGAATATGGCTACACCTTC. Translating it yields CASSQPNFEYGYTF.

The V and J genes are TRBV20-1 and TRBJ2-7; maybe TRBD2 (5 bases). V was pared by 7 bases and J by 5 bases, with 12 bases between. CDR1 and CDR2 from the germline V gene are DFQATT and SNEGSKA (reference sequence). The CDR3 has 11 amino acids. The CDR3 is CSVRGPNEQYV. The CDR3 DNA follows: TGCAGTGTTCGGGGTCCCAACGAGCAGTACGTC.

This chain uses TRBV12-3 or TRBV12-4 with TRBJ1-6; the D is unclear. This CDR3 is built from 15 residues. With 3 bases removed from V and 2 bases from J, the gap between germline ends came to 8 bases. The CDR3 coding sequence is TGTGCCAGCAGTTTGGGCAGTCCCTATAATTCACCCCTCCACTTT. The encoded protein is CASSLGSPYNSPLHF.

In this sample, this clonotype turned up a few times. This chain uses TRBV20-1 with TRBJ1-5, with D tentatively TRBD1 (5 bases). The CDR3 loop spans 14 amino acids. V lost 1 base, J lost 1 base, and 8 bases lay in between. Germline V gives CDR1 DFQATT, CDR2 SNEGSKA (reference sequence). The CDR3 protein is CSARGGSSNQPQHF. The CDR3 DNA reads as TGCAGTGCTAGAGGGGGCTCCAGCAATCAGCCCCAGCATTTT.

The rearrangement links TRBV2 to TRBJ2-7; a weak D match, TRBD2 (6 bases). Trimming removed 3 bases from V and 0 bases from J, with 12 bases in between. Germline V gene sequence: CDR1 SNHLY, CDR2 FYNNEI. The CDR3 totals 15 residues. This CDR3 is CASSDSGGASYEQYV. The CDR3 coding sequence is TGTGCCAGCAGTGATAGCGGTGGGGCCTCCTACGAGCAGTACGTC.

At least ten counts were recorded for this clonotype. The rearrangement links TRBV7-8 to TRBJ2-5; the D is unclear. This CDR3 has 13 residues. The germline V gene has CDR1 SGHVS and CDR2 FQNEAQ. The V gene lost 3 bases and the J gene lost 2 bases, with 7 bases spanning the gap. Here the CDR3 reads CASSFGRQETQYF. The CDR3 nucleotides are TGTGCCAGCAGCTTTGGGCGACAAGAGACCCAGTACTTC.

This chain's CDR3 is CSARKSGGAWETQYF. The DNA of the CDR3 is TGCAGTGCTAGAAAAAGCGGGGGGGCTTGGGAGACCCAGTACTTC. The chain couples TRBV20-1 to TRBJ2-5; TRBD2 matches 10 bases. The CDR3 sequence is 15 residues long. With 2 bases clipped from V and 5 bases from J, the junction kept 8 bases outside the gene matches. The germline V gene has CDR1 DFQATT and CDR2 SNEGSKA (reference sequence).

The rearrangement links TRBV28 to TRBJ2-7, with TRBD2 as a possible D gene (6 bases). This CDR3 has 14 residues. The germline gives CDR1 MDHEN, CDR2 SYDVKM. V was pared by 3 bases and J by 2 bases, with 11 bases between. CDR3 nucleotides: TGTGCCAGCAGTTTCGGGCGGGGAGCCTACGAGCAGTACGTC. It specifies CASSFGRGAYEQYV.

The chain recombines TRBV12-5 with TRBJ1-5; D gene unclear. Trimming took 3 bases from V and 5 from J, leaving 2 bases between them. The CDR3 contains 11 residues. The germline V gene has CDR1 LGHNT and CDR2 FRNRAP. The CDR3 region has the DNA TGTGCTAGTGGTTTTGATCAGCCCCAGCATTTT. This translates into CASGFDQPQHF.

This chain's CDR3 is CASSLEPGRNQPQHF. The DNA for the CDR3 is TGTGCCAGCAGCTTGGAACCGGGTCGGAATCAGCCCCAGCATTTT. The V call is TRBV7-8, the J call TRBJ1-5; D unclear. CDR3 length: 15 residues. CDR1 and CDR2 from the germline V gene are SGHVS and FQNEAQ. The V and J ends lost 3 bases and 4 bases respectively, with 13 bases between them.

This clonotype was observed at least ten times. This chain uses TRBV5-4 with TRBJ1-1; TRBD1 agrees at 8 bases. Trimming cost V 0 bases and J 7 bases; bases outside gene matches: 2. This CDR3 has 13 amino acids. From germline, CDR1 is SGHNT and CDR2 YYREEE (reference sequence). The CDR3 nucleotides read TGTGCCAGCAGCTTGGGTGGGACAGGTGAAGCTTTCTTT. Its protein product is CASSLGGTGEAFF.

V gene TRBV24-1 combines with J gene TRBJ1-1, with D unresolved. Germline lookup yields CDR1 KGHDR and CDR2 SFDVKD. The CDR3 extends over 13 amino acids. V was trimmed by 3 bases and J by 5 bases, leaving 9 bases between them. Here the CDR3 DNA reads TGTGCCACCAGTGATCCCTCCCGAACTGAAGCTTTCTTT. This encodes CATSDPSRTEAFF.

This clonotype was detected a few times. This chain links TRBV7-3 with TRBJ1-1; tentatively, D is TRBD1 (6 bases). This CDR3 spans 15 amino acids. Trimming shortened V by 2 bases and J by 0 bases, and 10 bases separated the two germline ends. Germline assignment: CDR1 SGHTA and CDR2 FQGTGA. The CDR3 DNA follows: TGTGCCAGCAGCTTACAAACAGGGATGAACACTGAAGCTTTCTTT. Protein product: CASSLQTGMNTEAFF. Supplemented by reference TRBV7-3 and TRBJ1-1, the full variable domain reads GAGVSQTPSNKVTEKGKYVELRCDPISGHTALYWYRQSLGQGPEFLIYFQGTGAADDSGLPNDRFFAVRPEGSVSTLKIQRTERGDSAVYLCASSLQTGMNTEAFFGQGTRLTVV.

V usage is TRBV4-3 and J usage is TRBJ1-2; 7 bases fit TRBD1. The V and J ends lost 0 bases and 5 bases, in that order; junction bases with no gene match: 12. Germline lookup yields CDR1 LGHNA and CDR2 YSLEER. The CDR3 consists of 17 residues. CDR3 nucleotide sequence: TGCGCCAGCAGCCAAGAAAACAGGGGTCCTACTCCGTATGGCTACACCTTC. Amino acid sequence: CASSQENRGPTPYGYTF.

The chain employs TRBV14 and TRBJ2-3; D perhaps matches TRBD2 (6 bases). Trimming took 4 bases from V and 1 from J, leaving 12 bases between them. Germline lookup yields CDR1 SGHDN and CDR2 FVKESK. This CDR3 is 15 amino acids long. CDR3 DNA sequence: TGTGCCAGCAGCCGAGGACTACAACGCACAGATACGCAGTATTTT. It translates to CASSRGLQRTDTQYF.

This clonotype was observed a few times. V gene TRBV20-1 combines with J gene TRBJ1-2, with D maybe TRBD1 (6 bases). CDR1 DFQATT and CDR2 SNEGSKA come from the germline V gene (reference sequence). The CDR3 totals 16 residues. V was trimmed by 3 bases and J by 1 base, leaving 18 bases between them. CDR3 protein: CSARTESGTLNYGYTF. CDR3 nucleotides: TGCAGTGCTAGGACCGAATCCGGGACACTTAACTATGGCTACACCTTC.

In this sample, this clonotype turned up a few times. The genes are TRBV6-2 or TRBV6-3 and TRBJ2-1; TRBD2 matches 7 bases. J was trimmed by 8 bases and V by 2 bases; bases with no gene match: 3. This CDR3 has 13 residues. Germline CDR1 is MNHEY and CDR2 is SVGEGT. The CDR3 sequence: CASSYLGRDEQFF. CDR3 nucleotide sequence: TGTGCCAGCAGTTACCTAGGGAGGGATGAGCAGTTCTTC.

This chain joins TRBV5-4 and TRBJ2-7, with 11 bases identical to TRBD1. This CDR3 is 15 amino acids long. J was trimmed by 2 bases and V by 4 bases; bases with no gene match: 5. Germline CDR1 is SGHNT and CDR2 is YYREEE (reference sequence). CDR3 bases: TGTGCCAGCAGCCAAGGGACAGGGGGACCCTACGAGCAGTACTTC. Protein product: CASSQGTGGPYEQYF.